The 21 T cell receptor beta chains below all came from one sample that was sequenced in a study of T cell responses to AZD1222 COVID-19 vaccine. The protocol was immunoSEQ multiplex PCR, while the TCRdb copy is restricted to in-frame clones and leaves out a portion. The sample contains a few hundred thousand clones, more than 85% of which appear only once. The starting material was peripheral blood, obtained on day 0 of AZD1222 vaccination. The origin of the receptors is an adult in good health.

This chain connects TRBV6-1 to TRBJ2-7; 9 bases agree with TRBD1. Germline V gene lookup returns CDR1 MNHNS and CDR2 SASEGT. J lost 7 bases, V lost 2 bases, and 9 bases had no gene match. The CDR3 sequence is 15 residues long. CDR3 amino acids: CASSEPGQGAQEQYF. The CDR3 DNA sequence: TGTGCCAGCAGTGAACCGGGACAGGGTGCTCAGGAGCAGTACTTC.

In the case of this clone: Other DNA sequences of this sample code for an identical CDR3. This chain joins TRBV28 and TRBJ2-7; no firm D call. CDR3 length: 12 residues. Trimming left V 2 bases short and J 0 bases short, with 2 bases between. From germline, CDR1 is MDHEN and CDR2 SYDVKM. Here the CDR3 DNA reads TGTGCCAGCAGTTTAAGCTCCTACGAGCAGTACTTC. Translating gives CASSLSSYEQYF. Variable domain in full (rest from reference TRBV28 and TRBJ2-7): DVKVTQSSRYLVKRTGEKVFLECVQDMDHENMFWYRQDPGLGLRLIYFSYDVKMKEKGDIPEGYSVSREKKERFSLILESASTNQTSMYLCASSLSSYEQYFGPGTRLTVT.

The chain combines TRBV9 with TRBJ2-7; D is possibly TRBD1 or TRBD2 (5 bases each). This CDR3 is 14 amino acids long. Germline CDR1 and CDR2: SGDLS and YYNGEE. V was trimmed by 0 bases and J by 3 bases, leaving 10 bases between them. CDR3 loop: CASSVGGTGYEQYF. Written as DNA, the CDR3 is TGTGCCAGCAGCGTAGGGGGGACGGGCTACGAGCAGTACTTC.

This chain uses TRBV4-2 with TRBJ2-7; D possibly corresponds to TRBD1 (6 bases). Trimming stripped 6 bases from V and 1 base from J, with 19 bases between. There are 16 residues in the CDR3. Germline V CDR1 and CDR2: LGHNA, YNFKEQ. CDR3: CASSKGGQGKSYEQYF. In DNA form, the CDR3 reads TGTGCCAGCAGTAAGGGTGGCCAGGGGAAATCCTACGAGCAGTACTTC.

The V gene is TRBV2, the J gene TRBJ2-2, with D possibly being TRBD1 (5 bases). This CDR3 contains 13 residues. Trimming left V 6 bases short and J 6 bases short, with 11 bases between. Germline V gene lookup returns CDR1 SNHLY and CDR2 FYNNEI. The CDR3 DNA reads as TGTGCCAGCAGCGTCCAGGGTTCCGGGGAGCTGTTTTTT. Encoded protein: CASSVQGSGELFF. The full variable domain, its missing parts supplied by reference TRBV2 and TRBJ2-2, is EPEVTQTPSHQVTQMGQEVILRCVPISNHLYFYWYRQILGQKVEFLVSFYNNEISEKSEIFDDQFSVERPDGSNFTLKIRSTKLEDSAMYFCASSVQGSGELFFGEGSRLTVL.

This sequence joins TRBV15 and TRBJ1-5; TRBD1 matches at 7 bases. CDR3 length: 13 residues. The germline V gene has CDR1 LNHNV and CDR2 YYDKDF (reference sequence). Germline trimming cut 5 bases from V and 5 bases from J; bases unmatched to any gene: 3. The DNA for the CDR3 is TGTGCCACCAGCCGACAGGGACATCAGCCCCAGCATTTT. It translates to CATSRQGHQPQHF.

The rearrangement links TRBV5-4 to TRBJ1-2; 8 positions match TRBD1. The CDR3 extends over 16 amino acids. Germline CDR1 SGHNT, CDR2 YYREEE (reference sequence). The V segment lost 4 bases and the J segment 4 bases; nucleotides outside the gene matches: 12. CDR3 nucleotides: TGTGCCAGCAGCCCTGGGGGGATCACAGGGGGCTATGGCTACACCTTC. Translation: CASSPGGITGGYGYTF.

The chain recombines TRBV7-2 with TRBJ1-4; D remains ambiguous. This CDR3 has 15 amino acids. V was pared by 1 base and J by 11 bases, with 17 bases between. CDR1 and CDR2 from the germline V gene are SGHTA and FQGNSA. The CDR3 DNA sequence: TGTGCCAGCAGCTTAGAGCAGCCCTTAGTAGGGAAACTGTTTTTT. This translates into CASSLEQPLVGKLFF.

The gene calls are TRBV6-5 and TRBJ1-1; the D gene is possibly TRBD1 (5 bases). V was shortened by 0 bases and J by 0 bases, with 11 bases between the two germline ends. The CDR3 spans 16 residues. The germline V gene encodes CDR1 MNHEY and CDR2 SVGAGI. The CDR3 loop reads CASSYSPGGLNTEAFF. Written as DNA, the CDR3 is TGTGCCAGCAGTTACTCGCCGGGGGGGTTGAACACTGAAGCTTTCTTT.

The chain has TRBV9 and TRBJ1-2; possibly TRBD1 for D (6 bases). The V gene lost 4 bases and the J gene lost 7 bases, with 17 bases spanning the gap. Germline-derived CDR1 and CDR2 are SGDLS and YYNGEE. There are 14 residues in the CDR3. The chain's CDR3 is CASSPRRGESGYTF. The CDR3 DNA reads TGTGCCAGCAGCCCCCGGAGGGGGGAGAGTGGCTACACCTTC.

The CDR3 region is CASSRRTGVDSPLHF. For the CDR3, the DNA is TGTGCCAGCAGCCGTAGGACAGGGGTAGATTCACCCCTCCACTTT. The chain is built from TRBV6-5 and TRBJ1-6, with 9 bases aligning to TRBD1. Per germline, CDR1 MNHEY and CDR2 SVGAGI. There are 15 residues in the CDR3. J gave up 8 bases and V 6 bases, and 8 bases lay outside the gene matches.

The CDR3 region has the DNA TGTGCCAGCACCCCAGGGGGGGACTACGAGCAGTACTTC. This gives the protein CASTPGGDYEQYF. This chain links TRBV28 with TRBJ2-7, with D perhaps TRBD1 or TRBD2 (7 bases each). The CDR3 runs 13 residues. Germline V lookup: CDR1 MDHEN, CDR2 SYDVKM. V gave up 7 bases and J gave up 3 bases, with 13 bases separating them.

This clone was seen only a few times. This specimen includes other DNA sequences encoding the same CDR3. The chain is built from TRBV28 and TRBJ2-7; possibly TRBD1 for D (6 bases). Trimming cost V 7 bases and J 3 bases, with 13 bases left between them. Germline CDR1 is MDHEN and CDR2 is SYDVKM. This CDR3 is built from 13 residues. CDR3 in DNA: TGTGCCAGCACTTTGGGGGCGGGCTACGAGCAGTACTTC. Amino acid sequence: CASTLGAGYEQYF.

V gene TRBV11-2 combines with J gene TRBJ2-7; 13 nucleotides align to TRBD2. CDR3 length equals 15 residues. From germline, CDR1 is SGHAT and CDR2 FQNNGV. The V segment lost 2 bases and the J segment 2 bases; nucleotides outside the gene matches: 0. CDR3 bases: TGTGCCAGCAGCTTAACTAGCGGGGGGGCCTACGAGCAGTACTTC. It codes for CASSLTSGGAYEQYF.

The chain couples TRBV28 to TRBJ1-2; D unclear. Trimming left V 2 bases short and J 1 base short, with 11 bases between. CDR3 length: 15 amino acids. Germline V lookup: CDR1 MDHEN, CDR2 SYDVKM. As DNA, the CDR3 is TGTGCCAGCAGTTTAGCTACTACAGTTAACTATGGCTACACCTTC. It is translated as CASSLATTVNYGYTF.

In DNA, the CDR3 is TGTGCCAGCAGTCCCGCCGTGGCACGGTTGAACCAGCATTTT. This codes for CASSPAVARLNQHF. The genes are TRBV6-5 and TRBJ1-5, with D unclear. The CDR3 is 14 amino acids. The germline V gene encodes CDR1 MNHEY and CDR2 SVGAGI. Trimming shortened V by 5 bases and J by 12 bases, and 20 bases separated the two germline ends.

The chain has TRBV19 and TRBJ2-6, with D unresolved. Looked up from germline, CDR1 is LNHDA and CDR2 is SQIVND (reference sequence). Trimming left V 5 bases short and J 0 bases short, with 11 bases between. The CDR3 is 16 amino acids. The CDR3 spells CASSPRPYSGANVLTF. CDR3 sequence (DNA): TGTGCCAGTAGTCCCCGACCGTACTCTGGGGCCAACGTCCTGACTTTC.

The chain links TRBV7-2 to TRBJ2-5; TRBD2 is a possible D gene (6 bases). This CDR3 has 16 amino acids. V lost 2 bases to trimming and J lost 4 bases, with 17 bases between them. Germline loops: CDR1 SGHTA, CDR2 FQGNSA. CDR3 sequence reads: CASSLSVRGRRETQYF. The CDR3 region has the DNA TGTGCCAGCAGCTTATCAGTGCGGGGAAGGAGAGAGACCCAGTACTTC.

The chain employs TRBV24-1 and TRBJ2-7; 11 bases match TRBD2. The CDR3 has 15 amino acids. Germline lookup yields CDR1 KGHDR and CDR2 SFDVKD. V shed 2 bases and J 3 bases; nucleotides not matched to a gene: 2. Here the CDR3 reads CATSDSGTSGYEQYF. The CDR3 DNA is TGTGCCACCAGTGATTCCGGGACTAGCGGCTACGAGCAGTACTTC.

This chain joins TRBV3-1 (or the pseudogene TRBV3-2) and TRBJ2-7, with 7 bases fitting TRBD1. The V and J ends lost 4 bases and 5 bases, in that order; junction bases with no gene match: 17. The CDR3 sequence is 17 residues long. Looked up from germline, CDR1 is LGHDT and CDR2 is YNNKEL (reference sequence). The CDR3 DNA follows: TGTGCCAGCAGCCGTAAATCACGGGACAGACCTTCGAACGAGCAGTACTTC. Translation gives CASSRKSRDRPSNEQYF.

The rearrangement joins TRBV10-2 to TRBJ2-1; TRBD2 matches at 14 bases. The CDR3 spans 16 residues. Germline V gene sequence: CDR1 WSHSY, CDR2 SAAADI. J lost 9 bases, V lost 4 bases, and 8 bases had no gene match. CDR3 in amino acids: CASSGLTSGGVSEQFF. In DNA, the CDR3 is TGCGCCAGCAGTGGATTGACTAGCGGGGGGGTTAGTGAGCAGTTCTTC.